This T cell receptor beta chain was sequenced for a study of blood T cell repertoires in COVID-19. The table came from immunoSEQ multiplex PCR; TCRdb's copy has only in-frame clones and leaves some out. The sample yields fewer than 300,000 clones, roughly 90% seen once. Unmatched junction bases numbered 13, after V lost 8 bases and J lost 5 bases. The CDR3 contains 16 residues. Looked up from germline, CDR1 is MDHEN and CDR2 is SYDVKM. Source material: PBMCs or T cells enriched from blood (not recorded which). This sequence was found in a woman aged 25 to 39 who had recovered from COVID-19. The chain employs TRBV28 and TRBJ1-2; 11 nucleotides match TRBD1. CDR3 DNA: TGTGCCAGCGGATCAACCGGGACAGGGGGACGATATGGCTACACCTTC. It specifies CASGSTGTGGRYGYTF.